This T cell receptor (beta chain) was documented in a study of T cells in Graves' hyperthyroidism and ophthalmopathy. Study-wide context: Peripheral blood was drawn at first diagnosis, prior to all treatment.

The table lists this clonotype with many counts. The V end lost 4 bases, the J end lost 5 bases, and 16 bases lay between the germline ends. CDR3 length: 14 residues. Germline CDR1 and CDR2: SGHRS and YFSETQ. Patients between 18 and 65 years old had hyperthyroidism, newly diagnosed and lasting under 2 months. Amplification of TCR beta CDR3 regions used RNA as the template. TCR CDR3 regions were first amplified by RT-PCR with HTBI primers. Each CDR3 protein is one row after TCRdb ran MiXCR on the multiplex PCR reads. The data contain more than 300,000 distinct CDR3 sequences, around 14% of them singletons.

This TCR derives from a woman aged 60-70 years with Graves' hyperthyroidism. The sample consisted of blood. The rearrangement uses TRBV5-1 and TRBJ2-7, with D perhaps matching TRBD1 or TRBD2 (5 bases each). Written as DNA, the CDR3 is TGCGCCAGCAGCCCGGGGCCGGGCGAGAACGAGCAGTACTTC. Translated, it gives CASSPGPGENEQYF.